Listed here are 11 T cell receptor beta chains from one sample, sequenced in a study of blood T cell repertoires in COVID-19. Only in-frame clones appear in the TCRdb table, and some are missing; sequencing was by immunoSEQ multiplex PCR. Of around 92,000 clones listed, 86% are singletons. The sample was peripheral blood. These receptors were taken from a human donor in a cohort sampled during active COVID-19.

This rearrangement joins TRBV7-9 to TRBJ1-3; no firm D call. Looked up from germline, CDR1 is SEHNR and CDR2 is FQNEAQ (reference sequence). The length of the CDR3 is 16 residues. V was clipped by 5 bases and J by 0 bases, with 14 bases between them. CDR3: CASSPREALSGNTIYF. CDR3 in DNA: TGTGCCAGCAGCCCTCGGGAGGCGCTCTCTGGAAACACCATATATTTT.

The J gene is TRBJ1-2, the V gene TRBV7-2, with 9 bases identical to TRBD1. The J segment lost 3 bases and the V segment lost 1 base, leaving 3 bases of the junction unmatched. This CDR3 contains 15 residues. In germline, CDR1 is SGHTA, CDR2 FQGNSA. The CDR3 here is CASSLGTGADYGYTF. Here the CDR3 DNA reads TGTGCCAGCAGCTTAGGGACAGGGGCCGACTATGGCTACACCTTC.

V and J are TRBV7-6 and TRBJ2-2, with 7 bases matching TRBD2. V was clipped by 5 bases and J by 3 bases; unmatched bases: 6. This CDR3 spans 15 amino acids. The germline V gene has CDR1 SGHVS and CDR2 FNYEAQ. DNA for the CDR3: TGTGCCAGCAGCCTCGGGGCGGGAGACACCGGGGAGCTGTTTTTT. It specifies CASSLGAGDTGELFF.

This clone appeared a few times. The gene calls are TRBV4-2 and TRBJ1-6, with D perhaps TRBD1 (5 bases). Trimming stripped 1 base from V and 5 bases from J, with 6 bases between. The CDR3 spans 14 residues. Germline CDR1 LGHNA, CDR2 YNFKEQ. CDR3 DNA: TGTGCCAGCAGCCAAGCAGGGAATAATTCACCCCTCCACTTT. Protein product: CASSQAGNNSPLHF.

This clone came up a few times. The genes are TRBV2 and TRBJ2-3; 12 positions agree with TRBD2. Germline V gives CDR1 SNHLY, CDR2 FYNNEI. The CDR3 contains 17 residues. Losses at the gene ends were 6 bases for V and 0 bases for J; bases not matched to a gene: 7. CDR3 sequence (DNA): TGTGCCAGCAGGGCCCTAGCGGGGGGGCCTAGCACAGATACGCAGTATTTT. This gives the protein CASRALAGGPSTDTQYF.

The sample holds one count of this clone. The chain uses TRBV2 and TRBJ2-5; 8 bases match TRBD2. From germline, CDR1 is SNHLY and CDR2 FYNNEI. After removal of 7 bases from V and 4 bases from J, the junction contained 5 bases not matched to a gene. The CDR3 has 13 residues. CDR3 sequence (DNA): TGTGCCAGCACGGGGGGGCCTTCAGAGACCCAGTACTTC. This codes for CASTGGPSETQYF.

The CDR3 is CASSTRGLLGETQYF. CDR3 nucleotides: TGCGCCAGCAGCACCCGGGGACTACTTGGAGAGACCCAGTACTTC. The chain links TRBV5-1 to TRBJ2-5; 7 nucleotides line up with TRBD2. Germline CDR1 SGHRS, CDR2 YFSETQ. The CDR3 contains 15 residues. The ends lost 4 bases at V and 4 bases at J; junction bases unmatched: 10. Based on the CDR3 plus reference TRBV5-1 and TRBJ2-5, the full variable domain is KAGVTQTPRYLIKTRGQQVTLSCSPISGHRSVSWYQQTPGQGLQFLFEYFSETQRNKGNFPGRFSGRQFSNSRSEMNVSTLELGDSALYLCASSTRGLLGETQYFGPGTRLLVL.

The CDR3: CASSYSPWTSEDTQYF. The CDR3 nucleotides are TGTGCCAGCAGTTACTCTCCCTGGACTAGTGAAGATACGCAGTATTTT. This chain joins TRBV6-5 and TRBJ2-3; 7 nucleotides agree with TRBD2. Looked up from germline, CDR1 is MNHEY and CDR2 is SVGAGI. This CDR3 comprises 16 residues. Trimming at V came to 0 bases and at J to 5 bases, leaving 8 bases not matched to a gene.

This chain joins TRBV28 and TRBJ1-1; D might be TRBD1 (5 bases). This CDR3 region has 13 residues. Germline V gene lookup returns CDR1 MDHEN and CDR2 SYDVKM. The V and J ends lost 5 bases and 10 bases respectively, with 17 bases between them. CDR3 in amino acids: CASSPRPGGGAFF. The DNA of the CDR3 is TGTGCCAGCAGTCCCCGTCCGGGGGGGGGAGCTTTCTTT.

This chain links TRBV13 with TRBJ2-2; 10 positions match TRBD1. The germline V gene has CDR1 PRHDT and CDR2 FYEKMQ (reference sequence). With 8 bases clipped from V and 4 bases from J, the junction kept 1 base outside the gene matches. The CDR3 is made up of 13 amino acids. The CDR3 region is CASRTGGTGELFF. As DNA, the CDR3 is TGTGCCAGCCGGACAGGGGGCACCGGGGAGCTGTTTTTT.

The CDR3 reads CASSHRGLLTDTQYF. The DNA for the CDR3 is TGTGCCAGCAGTCACAGGGGCCTACTCACAGATACGCAGTATTTT. The chain recombines TRBV6-5 with TRBJ2-3, with 7 bases aligning to TRBD1. This CDR3 is 15 amino acids long. V shed 5 bases and J 2 bases; nucleotides not matched to a gene: 7. Per the germline V gene, CDR1 is MNHEY and CDR2 is SVGAGI.